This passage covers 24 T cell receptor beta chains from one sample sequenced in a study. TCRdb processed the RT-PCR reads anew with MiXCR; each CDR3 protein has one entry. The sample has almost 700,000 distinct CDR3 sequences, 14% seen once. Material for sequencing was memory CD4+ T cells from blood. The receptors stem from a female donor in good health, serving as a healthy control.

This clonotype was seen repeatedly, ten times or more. The CDR3 nucleotides are TGTGCCAGCAGCTTATACAGCCAAGAGACCCAGTACTTC. It translates to CASSLYSQETQYF. This chain joins TRBV5-5 and TRBJ2-5; D gene ambiguous. CDR3 size: 13 residues. The germline V gene has CDR1 SGHKS and CDR2 YYEKEE (reference sequence). The V end lost 2 bases, the J end lost 1 base, and 6 bases lay between the germline ends.

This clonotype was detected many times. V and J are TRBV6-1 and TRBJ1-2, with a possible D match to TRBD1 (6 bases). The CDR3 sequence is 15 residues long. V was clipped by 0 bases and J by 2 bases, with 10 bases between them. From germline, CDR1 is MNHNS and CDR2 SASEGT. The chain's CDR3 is CASSEALGANYGYTF. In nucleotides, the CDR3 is TGTGCCAGCAGTGAAGCGTTGGGGGCGAACTATGGCTACACCTTC.

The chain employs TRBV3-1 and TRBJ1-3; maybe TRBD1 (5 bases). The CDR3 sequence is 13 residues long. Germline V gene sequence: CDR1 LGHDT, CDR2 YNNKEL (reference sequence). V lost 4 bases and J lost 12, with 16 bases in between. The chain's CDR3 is CASSPSGKGIIYF. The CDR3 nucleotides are TGTGCCAGCAGCCCCTCCGGGAAGGGGATCATATATTTT.

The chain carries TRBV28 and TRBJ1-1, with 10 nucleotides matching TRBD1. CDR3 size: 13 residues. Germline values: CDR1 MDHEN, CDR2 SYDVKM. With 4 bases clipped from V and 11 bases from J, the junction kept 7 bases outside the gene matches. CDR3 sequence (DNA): TGTGCCAGCAGTTCGGGACAGGGGTCGTCGGCTTTCTTT. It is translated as CASSSGQGSSAFF.

The chain's CDR3 is CASSRESGTEAFF. CDR3 in DNA: TGTGCCAGCAGCAGGGAGAGCGGCACTGAAGCTTTCTTT. V gene TRBV2 combines with J gene TRBJ1-1; a weak D match, TRBD1 (5 bases). Germline-derived CDR1 and CDR2 are SNHLY and FYNNEI. Trimming took 6 bases from V and 4 from J, leaving 12 bases between them. This CDR3 contains 13 residues.

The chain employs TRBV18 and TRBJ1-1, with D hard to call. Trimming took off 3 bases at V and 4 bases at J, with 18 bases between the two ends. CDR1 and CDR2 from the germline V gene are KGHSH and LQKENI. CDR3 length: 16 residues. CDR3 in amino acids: CASSPGLLAAGTEAFF. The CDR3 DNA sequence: TGTGCCAGCTCACCGGGTCTTCTGGCCGCGGGCACTGAAGCTTTCTTT. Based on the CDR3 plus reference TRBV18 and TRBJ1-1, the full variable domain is NAGVMQNPRHLVRRRGQEARLRCSPMKGHSHVYWYRQLPEEGLKFMVYLQKENIIDESGMPKERFSAEFPKEGPSILRIQQVVRGDSAAYFCASSPGLLAAGTEAFFGQGTRLTVV.

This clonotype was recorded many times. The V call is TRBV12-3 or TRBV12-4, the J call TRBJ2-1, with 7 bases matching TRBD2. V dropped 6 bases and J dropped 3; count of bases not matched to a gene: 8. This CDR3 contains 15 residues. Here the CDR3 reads CASRIAGGRYNEQFF. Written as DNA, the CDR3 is TGTGCCAGCAGGATAGCGGGCGGGCGCTACAATGAGCAGTTCTTC.

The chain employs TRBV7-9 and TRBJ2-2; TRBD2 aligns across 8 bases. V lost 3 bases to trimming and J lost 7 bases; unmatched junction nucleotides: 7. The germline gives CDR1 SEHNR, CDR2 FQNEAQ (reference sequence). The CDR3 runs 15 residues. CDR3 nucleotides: TGTGCCAGCAGCTTTAGCGGGACGACCCACGGGGAGCTGTTTTTT. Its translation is CASSFSGTTHGELFF.

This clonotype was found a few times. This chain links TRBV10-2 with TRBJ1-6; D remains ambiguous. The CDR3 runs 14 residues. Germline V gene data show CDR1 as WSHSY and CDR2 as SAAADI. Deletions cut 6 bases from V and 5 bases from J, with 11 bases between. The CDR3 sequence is CASRRGDDNSPLHF. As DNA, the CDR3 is TGCGCCAGCAGGAGAGGAGATGATAATTCACCCCTCCACTTT.

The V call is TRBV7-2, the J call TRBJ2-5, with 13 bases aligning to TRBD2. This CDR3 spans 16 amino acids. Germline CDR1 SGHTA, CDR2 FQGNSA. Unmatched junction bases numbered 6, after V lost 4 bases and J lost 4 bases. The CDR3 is CASSWILAGGGETQYF. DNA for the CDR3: TGTGCCAGCAGCTGGATACTAGCGGGAGGGGGAGAGACCCAGTACTTC.

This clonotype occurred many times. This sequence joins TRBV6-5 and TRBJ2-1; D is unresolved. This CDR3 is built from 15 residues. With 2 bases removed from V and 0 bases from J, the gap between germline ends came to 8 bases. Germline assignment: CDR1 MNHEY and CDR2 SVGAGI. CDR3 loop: CASSYEPGSYNEQFF. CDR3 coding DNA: TGTGCCAGCAGTTACGAGCCCGGCTCCTACAATGAGCAGTTCTTC.

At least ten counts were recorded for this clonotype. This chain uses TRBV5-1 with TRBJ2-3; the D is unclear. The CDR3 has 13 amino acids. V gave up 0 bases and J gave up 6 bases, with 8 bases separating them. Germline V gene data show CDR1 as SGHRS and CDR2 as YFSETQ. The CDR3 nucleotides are TGCGCCAGCAGCTTGGCCAGGATGGATACGCAGTATTTT. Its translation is CASSLARMDTQYF.

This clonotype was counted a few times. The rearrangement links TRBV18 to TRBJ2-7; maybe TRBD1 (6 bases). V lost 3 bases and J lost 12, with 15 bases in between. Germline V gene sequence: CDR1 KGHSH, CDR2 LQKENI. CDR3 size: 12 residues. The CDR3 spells CASSPSRTRGYF. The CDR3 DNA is TGTGCCAGCTCACCGTCTAGGACCAGGGGGTACTTC.

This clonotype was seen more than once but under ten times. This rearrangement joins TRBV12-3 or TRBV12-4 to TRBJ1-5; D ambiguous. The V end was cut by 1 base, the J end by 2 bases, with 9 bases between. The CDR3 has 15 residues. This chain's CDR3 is CASSLDIGGNQPQHF. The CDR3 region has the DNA TGTGCCAGCAGTTTAGACATCGGGGGCAATCAGCCCCAGCATTTT.

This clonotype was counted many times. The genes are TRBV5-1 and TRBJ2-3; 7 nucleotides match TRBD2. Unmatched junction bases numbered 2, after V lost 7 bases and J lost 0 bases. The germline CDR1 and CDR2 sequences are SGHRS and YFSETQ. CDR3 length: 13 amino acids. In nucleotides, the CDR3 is TGCGCCAGCCTTAGCGGGAGCACAGATACGCAGTATTTT. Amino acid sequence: CASLSGSTDTQYF.

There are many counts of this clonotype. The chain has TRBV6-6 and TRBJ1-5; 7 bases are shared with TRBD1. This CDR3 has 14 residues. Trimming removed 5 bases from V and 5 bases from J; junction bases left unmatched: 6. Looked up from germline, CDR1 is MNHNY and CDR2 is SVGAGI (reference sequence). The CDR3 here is CASSAPGGYQPQHF. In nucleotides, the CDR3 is TGTGCCAGCAGTGCACCAGGGGGGTATCAGCCCCAGCATTTT.

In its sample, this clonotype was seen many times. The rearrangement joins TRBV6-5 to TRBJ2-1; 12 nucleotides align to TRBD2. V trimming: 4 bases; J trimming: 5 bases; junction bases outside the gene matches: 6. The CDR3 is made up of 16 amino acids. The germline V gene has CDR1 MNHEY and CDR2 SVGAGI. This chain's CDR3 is CASSSRLAGVNNEQFF. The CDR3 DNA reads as TGTGCCAGCAGTTCGCGACTAGCGGGAGTTAACAATGAGCAGTTCTTC.

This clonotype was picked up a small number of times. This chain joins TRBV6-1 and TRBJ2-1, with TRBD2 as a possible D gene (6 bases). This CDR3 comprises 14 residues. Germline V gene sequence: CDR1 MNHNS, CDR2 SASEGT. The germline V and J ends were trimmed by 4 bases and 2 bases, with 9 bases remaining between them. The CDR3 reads CASSGGVAYNEQFF. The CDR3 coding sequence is TGTGCCAGCAGTGGCGGGGTCGCCTACAATGAGCAGTTCTTC.

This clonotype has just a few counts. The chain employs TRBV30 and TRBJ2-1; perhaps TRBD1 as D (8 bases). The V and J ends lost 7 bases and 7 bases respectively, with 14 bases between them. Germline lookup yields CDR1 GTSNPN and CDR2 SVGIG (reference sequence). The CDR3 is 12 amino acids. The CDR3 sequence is CASTGGANEQFF. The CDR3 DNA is TGTGCCTCAACAGGGGGGGCAAATGAGCAGTTCTTC.

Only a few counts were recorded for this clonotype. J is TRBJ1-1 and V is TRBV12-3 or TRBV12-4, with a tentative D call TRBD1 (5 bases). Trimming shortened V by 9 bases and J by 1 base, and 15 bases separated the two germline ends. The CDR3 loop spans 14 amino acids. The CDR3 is CASERGRKNTEAFF. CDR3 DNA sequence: TGTGCCAGTGAGAGGGGTCGGAAGAACACTGAAGCTTTCTTT.

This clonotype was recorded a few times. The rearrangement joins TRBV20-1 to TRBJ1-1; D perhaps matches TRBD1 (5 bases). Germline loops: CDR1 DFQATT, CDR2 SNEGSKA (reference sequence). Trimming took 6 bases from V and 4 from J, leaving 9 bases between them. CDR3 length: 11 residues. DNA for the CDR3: TGCAGTGCGATAAGGGGCACTGAAGCTTTCTTT. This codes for CSAIRGTEAFF.

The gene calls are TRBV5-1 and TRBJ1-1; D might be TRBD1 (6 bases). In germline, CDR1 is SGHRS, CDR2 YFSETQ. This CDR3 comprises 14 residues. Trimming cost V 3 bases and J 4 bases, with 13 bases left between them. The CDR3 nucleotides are TGCGCCAGCAGCTCACAGGGTCGGGGCACTGAAGCTTTCTTT. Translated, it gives CASSSQGRGTEAFF. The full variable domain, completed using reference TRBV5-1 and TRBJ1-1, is KAGVTQTPRYLIKTRGQQVTLSCSPISGHRSVSWYQQTPGQGLQFLFEYFSETQRNKGNFPGRFSGRQFSNSRSEMNVSTLELGDSALYLCASSSQGRGTEAFFGQGTRLTVV.

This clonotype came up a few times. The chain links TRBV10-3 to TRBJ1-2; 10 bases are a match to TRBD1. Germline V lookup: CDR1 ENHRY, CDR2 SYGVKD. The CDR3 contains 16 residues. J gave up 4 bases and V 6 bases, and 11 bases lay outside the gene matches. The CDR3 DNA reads TGTGCCATCAGCGTAGGCTCCGGGACAGGGGTCTATGGCTACACCTTC. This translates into CAISVGSGTGVYGYTF.

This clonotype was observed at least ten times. The CDR3 reads CAISESTGTEAFF. The CDR3 DNA is TGTGCCATCAGTGAGTCGACTGGCACTGAAGCTTTCTTT. V and J are TRBV10-3 and TRBJ1-1; D is ambiguous. There are 13 residues in the CDR3. The germline V gene encodes CDR1 ENHRY and CDR2 SYGVKD. Trimming pared 0 bases from V and 4 bases from J, leaving 6 bases between.